The TCR beta chain under discussion was sequenced for a study of cytomegalovirus exposure and HLA in healthy donors. In regard to this clone: The target antigen is unknown.

Whole-study findings and limits: Cytomegalovirus association was listed for under 200 TCR beta chains.

Germline CDR1 and CDR2: SGHKS and YYEKEE (reference sequence). The V gene lost 3 bases and the J gene lost 5 bases, with 15 bases spanning the gap. The CDR3 consists of 15 residues. Primers for the PCR totalled 60 Vbeta and 13 Jbeta. Libraries were prepared by immunoSEQ multiplex PCR; TCRdb keeps only in-frame clonotypes and omits some of them. In the table there are 95,000 to 100,000 clones, under 85% of which are singletons. The sequenced sample consisted of PBMCs. The V call is TRBV5-5, the J call TRBJ1-5; D might be TRBD1 (6 bases). The clonotype was recovered from a man aged 35-49 years in good health and CMV-seronegative. The CDR3 DNA follows: TGTGCCAGCAGCTCGCGAACAGGGTACGATCAGCCCCAGCATTTT. This gives the protein CASSSRTGYDQPQHF.